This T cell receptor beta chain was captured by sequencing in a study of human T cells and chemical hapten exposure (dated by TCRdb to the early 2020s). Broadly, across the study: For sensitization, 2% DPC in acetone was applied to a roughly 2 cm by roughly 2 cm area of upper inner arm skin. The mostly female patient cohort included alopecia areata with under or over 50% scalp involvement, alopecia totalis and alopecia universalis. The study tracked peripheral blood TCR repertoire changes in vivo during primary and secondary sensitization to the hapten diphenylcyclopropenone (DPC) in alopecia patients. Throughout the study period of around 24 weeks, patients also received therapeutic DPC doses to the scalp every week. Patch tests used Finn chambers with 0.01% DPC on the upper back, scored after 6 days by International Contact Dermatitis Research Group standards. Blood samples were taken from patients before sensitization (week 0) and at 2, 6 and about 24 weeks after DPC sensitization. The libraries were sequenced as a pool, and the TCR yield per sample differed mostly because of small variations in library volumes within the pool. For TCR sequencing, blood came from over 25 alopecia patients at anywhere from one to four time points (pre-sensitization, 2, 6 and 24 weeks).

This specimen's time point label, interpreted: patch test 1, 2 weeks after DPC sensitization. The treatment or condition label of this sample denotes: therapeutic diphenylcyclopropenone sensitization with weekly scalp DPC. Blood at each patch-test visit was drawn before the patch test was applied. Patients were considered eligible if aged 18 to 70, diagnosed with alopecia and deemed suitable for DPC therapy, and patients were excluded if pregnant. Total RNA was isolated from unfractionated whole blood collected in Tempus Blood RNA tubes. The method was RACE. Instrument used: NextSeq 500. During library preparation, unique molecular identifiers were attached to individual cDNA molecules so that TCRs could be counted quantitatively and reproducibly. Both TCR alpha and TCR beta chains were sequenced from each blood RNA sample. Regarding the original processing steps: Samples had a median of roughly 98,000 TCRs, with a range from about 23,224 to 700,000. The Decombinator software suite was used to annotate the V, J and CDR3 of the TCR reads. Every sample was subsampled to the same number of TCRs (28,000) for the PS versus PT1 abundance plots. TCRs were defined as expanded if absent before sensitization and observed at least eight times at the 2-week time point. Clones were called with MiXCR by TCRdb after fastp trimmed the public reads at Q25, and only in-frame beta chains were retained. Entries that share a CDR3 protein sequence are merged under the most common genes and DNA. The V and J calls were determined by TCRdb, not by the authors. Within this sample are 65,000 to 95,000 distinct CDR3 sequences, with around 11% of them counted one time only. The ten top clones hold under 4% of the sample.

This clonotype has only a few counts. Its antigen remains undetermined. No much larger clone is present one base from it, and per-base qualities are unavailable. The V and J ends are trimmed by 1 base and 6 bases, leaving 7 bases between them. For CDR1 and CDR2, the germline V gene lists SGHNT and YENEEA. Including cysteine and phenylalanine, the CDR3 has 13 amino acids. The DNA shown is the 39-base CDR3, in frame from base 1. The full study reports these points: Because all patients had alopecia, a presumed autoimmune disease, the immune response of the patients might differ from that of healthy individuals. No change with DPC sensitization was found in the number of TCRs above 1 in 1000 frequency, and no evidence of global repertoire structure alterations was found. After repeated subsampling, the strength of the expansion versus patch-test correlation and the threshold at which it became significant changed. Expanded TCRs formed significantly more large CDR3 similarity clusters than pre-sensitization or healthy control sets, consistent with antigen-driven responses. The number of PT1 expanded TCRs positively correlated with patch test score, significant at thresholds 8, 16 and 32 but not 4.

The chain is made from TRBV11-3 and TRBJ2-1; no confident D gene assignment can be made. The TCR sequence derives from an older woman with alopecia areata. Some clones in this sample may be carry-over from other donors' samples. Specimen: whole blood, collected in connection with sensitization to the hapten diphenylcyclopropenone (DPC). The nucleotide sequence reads TGTGCCAGCAGCTTAGTACAAGGCAATGAGCAGTTCTTC. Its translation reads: CASSLVQGNEQFF.